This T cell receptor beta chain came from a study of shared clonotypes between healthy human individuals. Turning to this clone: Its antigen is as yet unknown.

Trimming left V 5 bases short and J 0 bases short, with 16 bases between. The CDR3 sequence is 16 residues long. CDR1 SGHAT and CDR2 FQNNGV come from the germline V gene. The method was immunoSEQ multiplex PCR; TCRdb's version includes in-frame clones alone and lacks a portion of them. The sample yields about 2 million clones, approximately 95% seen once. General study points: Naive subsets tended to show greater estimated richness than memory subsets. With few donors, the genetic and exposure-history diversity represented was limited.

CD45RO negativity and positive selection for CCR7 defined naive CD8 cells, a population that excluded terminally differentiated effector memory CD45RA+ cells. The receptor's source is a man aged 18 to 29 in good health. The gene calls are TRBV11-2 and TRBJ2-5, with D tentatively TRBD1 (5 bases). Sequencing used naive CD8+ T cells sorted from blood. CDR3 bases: TGTGCCAGCAGCCCAATCAGTAGCAGGGACCAAGAGACCCAGTACTTC. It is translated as CASSPISSRDQETQYF.